The T cell receptor (beta chain) described here comes from a study of memory CD4+ T cells and cytomegalovirus serostatus. Study context: Healthy Belgian adult donors included roughly ten CMV-positive and 24 CMV-negative people. Study results and caveats: The CMV-associated TCR signature appears largely within the CD4+ memory repertoire.

This clone was counted a few times. Its matching antigen is unknown. The sort gate was single viable CD3+CD4+CD8-CD45RO+ cells for memory CD4+ T cells. This CDR3 has 14 amino acids. V dropped 4 bases and J dropped 10 bases, with 14 bases sitting between them. Per the germline V gene, CDR1 is LNHNV and CDR2 is YYDKDF (reference sequence). Profiling relied on immunoSEQ multiplex PCR, and the TCRdb table lists in-frame clones only, not all of them. The table lists 50,000 or so clones, about three quarters of them singletons, with about 1.3% in the top ten. The specimen was memory CD4+ T cells from blood. The chain uses TRBV15 and TRBJ1-6; possible D gene TRBD1, 5 bases. The sequence derives from an adult in good health and CMV-seropositive. The CDR3 here is CATSTRQSGSPLHF. CDR3 DNA: TGTGCCACCAGCACACGACAGAGCGGATCACCCCTCCACTTT.